This T cell receptor (beta chain) was captured by sequencing in a study of cytomegalovirus exposure and HLA in healthy donors. Study information: Among about 179 million T cells, an earlier analysis found around 100 million unique TCR beta sequences. Of the donors genotyped, several hundred in all, 75% to 85% fell in the Caucasian-associated ancestry cluster. Study-wide findings and caveats: Available immune exposure information covered CMV serostatus only.

Trimming took 0 bases from V and 5 from J, leaving 11 bases between them. Germline assignment: CDR1 LGHNA and CDR2 YSLEER. The CDR3 runs 15 residues. The PCR made use of 60 Vbeta and 13 Jbeta primers. The protocol was immunoSEQ multiplex PCR, while the TCRdb copy is restricted to in-frame clones and leaves out a portion. The table lists some 110,000 clones, around four fifths of them singletons, with roughly 1.2% in the top ten. This clone was picked up one time. As yet, its antigen is unknown. Sequenced sample: PBMCs. The rearrangement uses TRBV4-3 and TRBJ1-5; D is perhaps TRBD1 (5 bases). This clonotype was obtained from a young man in good health and CMV-seronegative. The CDR3 protein is CASSQDSAGHQPQHF. The CDR3 DNA reads as TGCGCCAGCAGCCAAGACTCGGCAGGGCATCAGCCCCAGCATTTT.